Following are 22 T cell receptor beta chains from one sample sequenced in a study of T cell changes during pregnancy in multiple sclerosis. Some clones are missing from TCRdb's copy, which holds only in-frame ones; the method was immunoSEQ multiplex PCR. The sample holds about 49,000 clones, 85% to 95% seen once. The specimen comprised CD8+ T cells from peripheral blood mononuclear cells, sampled before pregnancy. The receptors stem from a female donor with multiple sclerosis, enrolled in a pregnancy study.

DNA for the CDR3: TGTGCCAGCAGTGATTGGCTAGCGGCGAACACCGGGGAGCTGTTTTTT. It specifies CASSDWLAANTGELFF. This chain joins TRBV2 and TRBJ2-2, with 7 bases aligning to TRBD2. After removal of 3 bases from V and 0 bases from J, the junction contained 4 bases not matched to a gene. The germline gives CDR1 SNHLY, CDR2 FYNNEI. This CDR3 region has 16 residues. Drawing the rest from reference TRBV2 and TRBJ2-2, the complete variable domain is EPEVTQTPSHQVTQMGQEVILRCVPISNHLYFYWYRQILGQKVEFLVSFYNNEISEKSEIFDDQFSVERPDGSNFTLKIRSTKLEDSAMYFCASSDWLAANTGELFFGEGSRLTVL.

This chain joins TRBV6-1 and TRBJ2-1; 11 bases are a match to TRBD2. V shed 8 bases, J shed 1 base, and the junction held 1 base outside the gene matches. The CDR3 runs 14 residues. Germline CDR1 is MNHNS and CDR2 is SASEGT. The CDR3 coding sequence is TGTGCCAGCGGGACTAGCGGTTCCTACAATGAGCAGTTCTTC. This translates into CASGTSGSYNEQFF.

This chain connects TRBV15 to TRBJ2-7; D is unclear. Germline V gene sequence: CDR1 LNHNV, CDR2 YYDKDF (reference sequence). V lost 0 bases and J 3 bases, leaving 6 bases between the germline ends. The CDR3 runs 13 residues. CDR3 sequence: CATSRDYHYEQYF. CDR3 sequence (DNA): TGTGCCACCAGCAGAGACTATCACTACGAGCAGTACTTC.

Only one count was recorded for this clone. The chain carries TRBV4-2 and TRBJ2-7; TRBD2 might be the D (6 bases). Germline CDR1 reads LGHNA; CDR2 reads YNFKEQ. The ends were cut back, 4 bases at V and 3 bases at J, with 16 bases in the middle. This CDR3 spans 15 amino acids. The CDR3 DNA reads TGTGCCAGCAGCCCGCCGGGACTCCGTGGCTACGAGCAGTACTTC. Its protein product is CASSPPGLRGYEQYF.

This chain joins TRBV7-7 and TRBJ2-5; maybe TRBD1 (6 bases). The V gene lost 2 bases and the J gene lost 5 bases, with 9 bases spanning the gap. The CDR3 consists of 13 residues. Germline V gene sequence: CDR1 SSHAT, CDR2 FNYEAQ (reference sequence). CDR3 protein: CASSLNRGETQYF. The CDR3 nucleotides read TGTGCCAGCAGCTTAAATAGGGGGGAGACCCAGTACTTC.

V is TRBV5-1 and J is TRBJ1-1; 8 bases align to TRBD1. J was trimmed by 1 base and V by 0 bases; bases with no gene match: 2. Germline lookup yields CDR1 SGHRS and CDR2 YFSETQ. This CDR3 comprises 15 residues. The CDR3: CASSLAGTGNTEAFF. DNA of the CDR3: TGCGCCAGCAGCTTGGCCGGGACAGGGAACACTGAAGCTTTCTTT.

The rearrangement joins TRBV5-1 to TRBJ2-1; TRBD2 agrees at 11 bases. This CDR3 comprises 18 residues. Looked up from germline, CDR1 is SGHRS and CDR2 is YFSETQ. With 5 bases clipped from V and 4 bases from J, the junction kept 14 bases outside the gene matches. CDR3 nucleotides: TGCGCCAGCAGTTATTATAGCGGGAGGGAAGGATATTACAATGAGCAGTTCTTC. Its translation: CASSYYSGREGYYNEQFF.

The V and J genes are TRBV5-1 and TRBJ1-1, with D tentatively TRBD1 (5 bases). Germline CDR1 and CDR2: SGHRS and YFSETQ. Trimming left V 5 bases short and J 2 bases short, with 7 bases between. This CDR3 has 12 amino acids. Written as DNA, the CDR3 is TGCGCCAGCAGGGGGGGTAACACTGAAGCTTTCTTT. Translated, it gives CASRGGNTEAFF.

The J gene is TRBJ1-3, the V gene TRBV29-1, with 7 bases aligning to TRBD1. The CDR3 length is 13 residues. Germline V gene sequence: CDR1 SQVTM, CDR2 ANQGSEA. With V trimmed by 7 bases and J by 2 bases, 5 bases remained unmatched. This CDR3 reads CSGWTGTGNTIYF. DNA for the CDR3: TGCAGCGGATGGACAGGAACTGGAAACACCATATATTTT.

The chain recombines TRBV6-5 with TRBJ2-7; perhaps TRBD2 as D (6 bases). Germline CDR1 MNHEY, CDR2 SVGAGI. The CDR3 spans 15 residues. Trimming stripped 5 bases from V and 3 bases from J, with 17 bases between. This chain's CDR3 is CASSPGLLPIYEQYF. The CDR3 nucleotides are TGTGCCAGCAGTCCGGGACTCCTCCCGATCTACGAGCAGTACTTC.

The chain combines TRBV19 with TRBJ2-1; TRBD1 matches at 9 bases. J was trimmed by 9 bases and V by 3 bases; bases with no gene match: 6. The CDR3 runs to 14 residues. CDR1 and CDR2 from the germline V gene are LNHDA and SQIVND (reference sequence). CDR3: CASSMGTGRTEQFF. DNA for the CDR3: TGTGCCAGTAGTATGGGGACAGGGAGGACTGAGCAGTTCTTC.

The chain employs TRBV4-1 and TRBJ2-1; D uncertain. Looked up from germline, CDR1 is MGHRA and CDR2 is YSYEKL. The V gene lost 2 bases and the J gene lost 9 bases, with 8 bases spanning the gap. The CDR3 is made up of 12 amino acids. The CDR3 loop reads CASSQTIFEQFF. CDR3 in DNA: TGCGCCAGCAGCCAAACTATTTTTGAGCAGTTCTTC.

This chain connects TRBV5-4 to TRBJ2-7; D is possibly TRBD2 (6 bases). Trimming left V 5 bases short and J 3 bases short, with 15 bases between. The V gene's germline CDR1 is SGHNT and CDR2 YYREEE (reference sequence). The CDR3 is 14 amino acids. The CDR3 sequence: CASRLRGSGYEQYF. The CDR3 nucleotides are TGTGCCAGCAGGCTGCGGGGATCGGGCTACGAGCAGTACTTC. The full variable domain, rest sourced from reference TRBV5-4 and TRBJ2-7, is ETGVTQSPTHLIKTRGQQVTLRCSSQSGHNTVSWYQQALGQGPQFIFQYYREEENGRGNFPPRFSGLQFPNYSSELNVNALELDDSALYLCASRLRGSGYEQYFGPGTRLTVT.

This rearrangement joins TRBV5-1 to TRBJ2-3, with 8 bases identical to TRBD1. Germline CDR1 is SGHRS and CDR2 is YFSETQ. After removal of 5 bases from V and 0 bases from J, the junction contained 5 bases not matched to a gene. The CDR3 is 15 residues long. The DNA for the CDR3 is TGCGCCAGCAGTGGGACAGGAGCCAGCACAGATACGCAGTATTTT. Amino acids: CASSGTGASTDTQYF.

The chain has TRBV9 and TRBJ2-1; 7 bases line up with TRBD1. The junction had 14 bases not matched to a gene; V was cut back by 10 bases and J by 7 bases. The length of the CDR3 is 14 residues. Germline CDR1 is SGDLS and CDR2 is YYNGEE. The CDR3 region has the DNA TGTGCCTCTGAACCCCCGACAGGGTTGAATGAGCAGTTCTTC. Its translation: CASEPPTGLNEQFF.

The rearrangement joins TRBV27 to TRBJ2-5, with 8 positions matching TRBD1. Trimming at V came to 4 bases and at J to 3 bases, leaving 1 base not matched to a gene. This CDR3 comprises 13 residues. Germline values: CDR1 MNHEY, CDR2 SMNVEV (reference sequence). The CDR3 DNA is TGTGCCAGCAGTTGGGGACAGGAAGAGACCCAGTACTTC. It specifies CASSWGQEETQYF.

The chain combines TRBV7-2 with TRBJ2-7; D possibly corresponds to TRBD1 (6 bases). Germline CDR1 SGHTA, CDR2 FQGNSA. Deletions cut 0 bases from V and 7 bases from J, with 16 bases between. The CDR3 runs 15 residues. For the CDR3, the DNA is TGTGCCAGCAGCTTAGCTAGTGGGACATCCAGGGAGCAGTACTTC. It specifies CASSLASGTSREQYF. The full variable domain, with the rest looked up from reference TRBV7-2 and TRBJ2-7, is GAGVSQSPSNKVTEKGKDVELRCDPISGHTALYWYRQSLGQGLEFLIYFQGNSAPDKSGLPSDRFSAERTGGSVSTLTIQRTQQEDSAVYLCASSLASGTSREQYFGPGTRLTVT.

CDR3 nucleotides: TGTGCCAGTAGTATCGCAGGGTCTGGAAACACCATATATTTT. Its protein is CASSIAGSGNTIYF. This rearrangement joins TRBV19 to TRBJ1-3; maybe TRBD1 (5 bases). CDR1 and CDR2 from the germline V gene are LNHDA and SQIVND (reference sequence). V shed 3 bases and J shed 1 base, with 7 bases lying between them. There are 14 residues in the CDR3.

The CDR3 sequence: CASSQGQGVVEAFF. The CDR3 DNA is TGCGCCAGCAGCCAAGGACAGGGAGTTGTTGAAGCTTTCTTT. V gene TRBV5-1 combines with J gene TRBJ1-1; 8 nucleotides match TRBD1. Germline loops: CDR1 SGHRS, CDR2 YFSETQ. The CDR3 extends over 14 amino acids. V lost 4 bases and J lost 7; bases outside the gene matches: 9. Together with reference TRBV5-1 and TRBJ1-1, the CDR3 gives the full variable domain: KAGVTQTPRYLIKTRGQQVTLSCSPISGHRSVSWYQQTPGQGLQFLFEYFSETQRNKGNFPGRFSGRQFSNSRSEMNVSTLELGDSALYLCASSQGQGVVEAFFGQGTRLTVV.

This clone appeared a single time. V usage is TRBV15 and J usage is TRBJ2-1; a weak D match, TRBD1 (5 bases). From germline, CDR1 is LNHNV and CDR2 YYDKDF (reference sequence). This CDR3 is 15 amino acids long. The germline V and J ends were trimmed by 0 bases and 9 bases, with 15 bases remaining between them. CDR3 coding DNA: TGTGCCACCAGCAGAGATCGGAACCCTACAGGTGAGCAGTTCTTC. This gives the protein CATSRDRNPTGEQFF.

CDR3 bases: TGTGCCAGCAGTTTATCAGGGCCGAGGGGGGGCACCGGGGAGCTGTTTTTT. This gives the protein CASSLSGPRGGTGELFF. The chain couples TRBV28 to TRBJ2-2; a possible D gene is TRBD2 (7 bases). Germline CDR1 reads MDHEN; CDR2 reads SYDVKM. Deletions cut 1 base from V and 4 bases from J, with 16 bases between. CDR3 length: 17 amino acids.

J is TRBJ2-1 and V is TRBV6-1; TRBD2 agrees at 14 bases. The CDR3 has 16 amino acids. Germline V gives CDR1 MNHNS, CDR2 SASEGT. The ends lost 4 bases at V and 6 bases at J; junction bases unmatched: 5. Written as DNA, the CDR3 is TGTGCCAGCAGTGGCTCGACTAGCGGGAGGGCCAATGAGCAGTTCTTC. The encoded protein is CASSGSTSGRANEQFF.